The clone carrying this TCR beta chain was counted between two and nine times. The source of the sample is a study of blood T cell repertoires in COVID-19. Across the study: PBMCs, B-cell-depleted T cells, or T cells provided the cDNA or gDNA that made up the material.

Clones were sequenced by immunoSEQ multiplex PCR, and TCRdb holds only the in-frame ones, with some missing. The sample holds under 200,000 clones, over 70% seen once. The germline V gene has CDR1 SGHVS and CDR2 FQNEAQ. Trimming shortened V by 8 bases and J by 7 bases, and 24 bases separated the two germline ends. The CDR3 is made up of 16 amino acids. Each participant's cohort was designated according to participant-reported clinical history. The sample consisted of PBMCs or T cells enriched from blood (not recorded which). The sequence was obtained from a woman aged 45-60 years in a cohort exposed to, infected with or recovered from COVID-19 (not recorded which). This chain joins TRBV7-8 and TRBJ2-1; D may be TRBD2 (7 bases). CDR3 sequence reads: CASRSQKGGASNEQFF. The CDR3, as DNA: TGTGCCAGCCGATCCCAGAAGGGGGGGGCATCGAATGAGCAGTTCTTC.